This T cell receptor (beta chain) was retrieved from a study of CD8 T cells in ankylosing spondylitis. Study results and caveats: Both synovial fluid and blood in reactive arthritis had previously been reported to carry some motif variants. Clones linked to disease, bearing a CD8+ phenotype, were relatively rare in peripheral blood.

The TCR beta libraries were generated through quantitative 5'-RACE incorporating molecular barcodes. MiXCR was run by TCRdb on the 5' RACE reads, yielding one entry per CDR3 protein. Of some 130,000 distinct CDR3 sequences listed, about 8% are singletons. About this clonotype: The antigen is unknown.

This CDR3 region has 15 residues. Looked up from germline, CDR1 is KGHSH and CDR2 is LQKENI. V shed 10 bases, J shed 7 bases, and the junction held 16 bases outside the gene matches. The sequence derives from a male donor with ankylosing spondylitis. The sequenced material came from synovial fluid, either unsorted or a sorted T cell fraction (not recorded which). The J gene is TRBJ2-1, the V gene TRBV18; TRBD1 agrees at 7 bases. CDR3 amino acids: CATKPGQISNNEQFF. For the CDR3, the DNA is TGTGCCACCAAACCGGGACAGATTTCTAATAATGAGCAGTTCTTC.